This T cell receptor beta chain is drawn from a study of beta chain features in type 1 diabetes. Overall study context: The study found patients and healthy donors alike in age, gender and cell yields.

With respect to this clone: Its specificity is not known.

The isolated RNA, all of it, was reverse transcribed, so expressed TCRB transcripts were what got sequenced. Using immunoSEQ multiplex PCR, the repertoire was profiled, and TCRdb retains in-frame clones only, with some absent. The data show 150,000 to 200,000 clones, with around 63% seen just once and approximately 0.089% held by the top ten. The study, taken as a whole, reports: Over-representation of high TCR-expressing cells was a possible consequence of cDNA sequencing. Among all four CD4+ subsets, Type 1 diabetes patients had TCRB CDR3s that were moderately but significantly shorter.

The germline V gene has CDR1 SGHRS and CDR2 YFSETQ. The germline V and J ends were trimmed by 0 bases and 2 bases, with 8 bases remaining between them. CDR3 length equals 14 residues. Averaging about 100 mL, one heparinised blood draw was given by each donor. CD4+ naive, central memory, regulatory and stem cell-like memory cells were sorted via CD45RO/CCR7/CD25/CD127/CD95/CD27. The sequence was collected from a man aged 25 to 40 with type 1 diabetes. The sequencing input was naive CD4+ T cells from blood. The gene calls are TRBV5-1 and TRBJ2-5; D not resolved. The CDR3 nucleotides are TGCGCCAGCAGCTTGGAGGACGGGCAAGAGACCCAGTACTTC. Translating it yields CASSLEDGQETQYF.